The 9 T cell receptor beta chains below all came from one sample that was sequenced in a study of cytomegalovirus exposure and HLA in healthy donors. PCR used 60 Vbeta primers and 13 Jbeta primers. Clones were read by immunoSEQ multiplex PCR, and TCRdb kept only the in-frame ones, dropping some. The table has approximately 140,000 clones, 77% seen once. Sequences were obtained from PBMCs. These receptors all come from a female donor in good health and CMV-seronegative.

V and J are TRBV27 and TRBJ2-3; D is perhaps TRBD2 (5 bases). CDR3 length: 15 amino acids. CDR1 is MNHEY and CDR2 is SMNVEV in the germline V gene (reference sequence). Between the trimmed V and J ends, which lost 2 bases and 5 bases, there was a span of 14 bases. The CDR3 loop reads CASSLAVAIKDTQYF. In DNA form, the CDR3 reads TGTGCCAGCAGTTTAGCGGTAGCGATCAAAGATACGCAGTATTTT.

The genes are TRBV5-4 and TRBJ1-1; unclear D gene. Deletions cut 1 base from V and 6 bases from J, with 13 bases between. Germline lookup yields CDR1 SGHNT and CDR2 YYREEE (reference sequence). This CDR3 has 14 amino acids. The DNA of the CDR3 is TGTGCCAGCAGCTTGAGTCCTAGCAACGCTGAAGCTTTCTTT. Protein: CASSLSPSNAEAFF. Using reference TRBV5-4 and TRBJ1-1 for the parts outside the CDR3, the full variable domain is ETGVTQSPTHLIKTRGQQVTLRCSSQSGHNTVSWYQQALGQGPQFIFQYYREEENGRGNFPPRFSGLQFPNYSSELNVNALELDDSALYLCASSLSPSNAEAFFGQGTRLTVV.

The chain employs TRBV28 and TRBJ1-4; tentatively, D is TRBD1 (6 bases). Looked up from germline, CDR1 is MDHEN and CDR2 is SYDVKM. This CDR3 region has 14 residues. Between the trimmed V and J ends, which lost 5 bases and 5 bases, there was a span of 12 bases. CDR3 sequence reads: CASSRTALNEKLFF. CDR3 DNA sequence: TGTGCCAGCAGTAGGACAGCACTCAATGAAAAACTGTTTTTT.

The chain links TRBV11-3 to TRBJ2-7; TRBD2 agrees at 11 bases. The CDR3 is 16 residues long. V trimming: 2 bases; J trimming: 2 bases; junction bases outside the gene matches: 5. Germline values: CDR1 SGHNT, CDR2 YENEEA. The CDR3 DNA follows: TGTGCCAGCAGCTTAAGTGGGGGACTAGCGGCCTACGAGCAGTACTTC. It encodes CASSLSGGLAAYEQYF.

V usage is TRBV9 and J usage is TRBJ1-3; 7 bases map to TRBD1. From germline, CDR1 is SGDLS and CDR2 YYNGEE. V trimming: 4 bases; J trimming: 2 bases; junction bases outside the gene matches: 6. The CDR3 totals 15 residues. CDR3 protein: CASSLAGQAGNTIYF. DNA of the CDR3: TGTGCCAGCAGCCTAGCAGGACAGGCTGGAAACACCATATATTTT.

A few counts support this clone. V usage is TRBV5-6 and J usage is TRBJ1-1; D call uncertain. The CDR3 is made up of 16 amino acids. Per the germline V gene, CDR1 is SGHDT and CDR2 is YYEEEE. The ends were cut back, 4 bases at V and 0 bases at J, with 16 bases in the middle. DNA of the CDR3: TGTGCCAGCAGCCGCCGCACAGTCCAGGTGAACACTGAAGCTTTCTTT. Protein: CASSRRTVQVNTEAFF. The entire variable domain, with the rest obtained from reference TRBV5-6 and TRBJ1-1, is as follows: DAGVTQSPTHLIKTRGQQVTLRCSPKSGHDTVSWYQQALGQGPQFIFQYYEEEERQRGNFPDRFSGHQFPNYSSELNVNALLLGDSALYLCASSRRTVQVNTEAFFGQGTRLTVV.

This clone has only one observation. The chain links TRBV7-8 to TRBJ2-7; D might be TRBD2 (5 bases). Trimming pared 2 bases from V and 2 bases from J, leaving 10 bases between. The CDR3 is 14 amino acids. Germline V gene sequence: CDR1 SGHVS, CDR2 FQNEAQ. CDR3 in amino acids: CASSLKRVPYEQYF. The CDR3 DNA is TGTGCCAGCAGCTTAAAGAGGGTCCCCTACGAGCAGTACTTC.

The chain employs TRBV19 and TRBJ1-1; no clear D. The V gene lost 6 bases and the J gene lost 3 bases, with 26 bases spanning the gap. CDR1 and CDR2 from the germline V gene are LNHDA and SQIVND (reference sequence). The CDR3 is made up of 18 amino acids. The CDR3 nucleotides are TGTGCCAGTAGCCGATATCGGGGAGGAGGTGGGAGAGACACTGAAGCTTTCTTT. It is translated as CASSRYRGGGGRDTEAFF.

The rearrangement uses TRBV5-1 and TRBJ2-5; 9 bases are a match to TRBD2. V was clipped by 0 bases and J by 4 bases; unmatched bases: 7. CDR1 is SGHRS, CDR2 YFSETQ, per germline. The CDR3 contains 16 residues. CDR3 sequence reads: CASSLDGRGGRETQYF. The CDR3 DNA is TGCGCCAGCAGCTTGGATGGGCGGGGGGGCCGAGAGACCCAGTACTTC.